This TCR beta chain was sequenced in a study of blood T cell repertoires in COVID-19. Across the study: T cells, B-cell-depleted T cells, or PBMCs provided the cDNA or gDNA that served as material.

Generated by immunoSEQ multiplex PCR, the TCRdb table keeps only in-frame clones and is missing some. The sample records roughly 220,000 clones, 80% to 90% being singletons. Participants came from about 23 US areas, aged roughly 18 to 95 years. Participants had their cohort set by participant-reported clinical history. With V trimmed by 8 bases and J by 6 bases, 15 bases remained unmatched. The CDR3 is made up of 17 amino acids. Germline CDR1 SEHNR, CDR2 FQNEAQ (reference sequence). The source is a woman aged 50 to 60 with acute COVID-19. The chain combines TRBV7-9 with TRBJ2-1, with 11 bases fitting TRBD1. Sequences were obtained from PBMCs or T cells enriched from blood (not recorded which). The CDR3 coding sequence is TGTGCCAGCCAACCAACTACCGGGACAGGGGGGTTCAATGAGCAGTTCTTC. Residues: CASQPTTGTGGFNEQFF.